Listed below are T cell receptor beta chains from one sample, sequenced in a study of cytomegalovirus exposure and HLA in healthy donors. Sequenced by immunoSEQ multiplex PCR; TCRdb stores in-frame clones only, minus some. The profile shows roughly 120,000 clones, roughly 79% of them singletons. Sequencing was performed on PBMCs. These receptors all come from a woman aged 25 to 39 in good health and CMV-seronegative. Each CDR3 is given with its conserved first and last residue. D genes are given only for firm matches. Expanded clones are given a class, and other clones once, few, many or no size at all.

j_gene	d_gene	abundance	v_gene	CDR3aa	CDR3nt
TRBJ2-7	NA	NA	TRBV19	CASSTGLSSSYEQYF	TGTGCCAGTAGTACCGGACTATCTAGCTCCTACGAGCAGTACTTC
TRBJ1-2	NA	NA	TRBV28	CASSANRAWGYTF	TGTGCCAGCAGTGCAAACAGGGCTTGGGGCTACACCTTC
TRBJ1-1	NA	NA	TRBV27	CASSFQGAHTEAFF	TGTGCCAGCAGTTTTCAGGGCGCCCACACTGAAGCTTTCTTT
TRBJ1-1	NA	once	TRBV30	CAWSVLLGLEEAFF	TGTGCCTGGAGTGTACTTTTGGGCTTGGAAGAAGCTTTCTTT
TRBJ1-4	NA	few	TRBV2	CASSEQGNGEKLFF	TGTGCCAGCAGTGAACAGGGGAACGGTGAAAAACTGTTTTTT
TRBJ1-4	TRBD1	NA	TRBV19	CASSMESAGGKSNEKLFF	TGTGCCAGTAGTATGGAGTCGGCAGGGGGAAAGTCTAATGAAAAACTGTTTTTT
TRBJ2-2	NA	NA	TRBV27	CASSLIQFANTGELFF	TGTGCCAGCAGTTTAATCCAGTTCGCGAACACCGGGGAGCTGTTTTTT
TRBJ1-3	NA	NA	TRBV5-1	CASSLYSGNPSGNTIYF	TGCGCCAGCAGCTTGTACTCGGGTAATCCCTCTGGAAACACCATATATTTT
TRBJ2-3	TRBD2	NA	TRBV6-1	CASSEDVFSGRRSDTQYF	TGTGCCAGCAGTGAAGATGTCTTTAGCGGGAGGCGTTCAGATACGCAGTATTTT
TRBJ2-1	NA	NA	TRBV11-3	CASSLEGQHNEQFF	TGTGCCAGCAGCTTAGAGGGACAACACAATGAGCAGTTCTTC
TRBJ2-3	TRBD1	NA	TRBV28	CASTSDRETDTQYF	TGTGCCAGCACCTCAGACAGGGAGACAGATACGCAGTATTTT
TRBJ2-3	TRBD1	NA	TRBV20-1	CSASRGDTQYF	TGCAGTGCTAGCAGGGGGGATACGCAGTATTTT
TRBJ2-7	TRBD1	NA	TRBV11-1	CASSKGQSSYEQYF	TGTGCCAGCAGCAAGGGACAGAGCTCCTACGAGCAGTACTTC
TRBJ2-7	TRBD1	NA	TRBV5-6	CASSLVGQGASTEQYF	TGTGCCAGCAGCTTGGTAGGGCAGGGGGCATCGACCGAGCAGTACTTC
TRBJ1-1	NA	NA	TRBV10-1	CASSEYLGNMNTEAFF	TGCGCCAGCAGTGAGTATTTGGGCAACATGAACACTGAAGCTTTCTTT
TRBJ1-5	TRBD1	NA	TRBV6-1	CASTLRTGDQPQHF	TGTGCCAGCACCTTACGGACAGGGGATCAGCCCCAGCATTTT
TRBJ2-2	NA	NA	TRBV27	CASSLLGRGAGELFF	TGTGCCAGCAGTTTACTGGGGCGCGGGGCCGGGGAGCTGTTTTTT
TRBJ2-7	TRBD2	few	TRBV19	CASSPREDYLYEQYF	TGTGCCAGTAGTCCCCGGGAGGATTACCTCTACGAGCAGTACTTC
TRBJ2-5	NA	NA	TRBV7-9	CASSFNSLQETQYF	TGTGCCAGCAGCTTTAACAGTTTGCAAGAGACCCAGTACTTC
TRBJ1-1	TRBD1	NA	TRBV6-4	CASSDMFRTGPAFF	TGTGCCAGCAGTGACATGTTTCGGACAGGGCCCGCTTTCTTT
TRBJ2-1	NA	NA	TRBV10-1	CASSESWAGIYNEQFF	TGCGCCAGCAGTGAGTCGTGGGCAGGGATTTACAATGAGCAGTTCTTC
TRBJ2-7	TRBD2	NA	TRBV7-2	CASSDGTSGRSYEQYF	TGTGCCAGCAGCGACGGGACTAGCGGGCGCTCCTACGAGCAGTACTTC
TRBJ2-7	NA	NA	TRBV2	CASSDLMDSSYEQYF	TGTGCCAGCAGTGACCTTATGGACAGTTCCTACGAGCAGTACTTC
TRBJ2-7	TRBD2	NA	TRBV19	CASSMTSGNSYEQYF	TGTGCCAGTAGTATGACTAGCGGGAATAGCTACGAGCAGTACTTC
TRBJ2-3	TRBD2	once	TRBV7-9	CASSPESGMGTDTQYF	TGTGCCAGCAGCCCCGAAAGCGGGATGGGCACAGATACGCAGTATTTT
TRBJ2-7	NA	NA	TRBV5-6	CASSLAVGPYPYEQYF	TGTGCCAGCAGCTTGGCCGTGGGGCCCTACCCCTACGAGCAGTACTTC
TRBJ1-2	TRBD1	NA	TRBV6-1	CASSVAPGGWGHGYTF	TGTGCCAGCAGTGTAGCCCCAGGGGGTTGGGGCCACGGCTACACCTTC
TRBJ2-2	TRBD1	NA	TRBV19	CASSGTGGTGELFF	TGTGCCAGTAGCGGGACAGGGGGGACCGGGGAGCTGTTTTTT
TRBJ1-1	NA	once	TRBV7-2	CASSYTGLNTEAFF	TGTGCCAGCAGCTACACGGGTTTAAACACTGAAGCTTTCTTT
TRBJ1-5	NA	NA	TRBV6-1	CASSEHMNQPQHF	TGTGCCAGCAGTGAACACATGAATCAGCCCCAGCATTTT
TRBJ2-1	TRBD2	NA	TRBV13	CASRPPSGPLSNEQFF	TGTGCCAGCAGACCCCCTAGCGGCCCCTTAAGCAATGAGCAGTTCTTC
TRBJ1-5	NA	NA	TRBV27	CASSLNWGGRSNQPQHF	TGTGCCAGCAGTTTAAATTGGGGAGGGCGAAGCAATCAGCCCCAGCATTTT
TRBJ2-3	NA	NA	TRBV7-7	CASSPPSSDTQYF	TGTGCCAGCAGCCCCCCTAGTTCCGATACGCAGTATTTT
TRBJ2-3	NA	NA	TRBV5-1	CASRGAGSTDTQYF	TGCGCCAGCCGCGGGGCGGGGAGCACAGATACGCAGTATTTT
TRBJ2-3	TRBD2	NA	TRBV4-3	CASSQNVAGVGTDTQYF	TGCGCCAGCAGCCAAAACGTAGCGGGAGTAGGAACAGATACGCAGTATTTT
TRBJ2-5	NA	few	TRBV28	CASSSSAGAETQYF	TGTGCCAGCAGTTCCTCCGCAGGGGCTGAGACCCAGTACTTC
TRBJ2-5	TRBD1	few	TRBV19	CASSIGQGQETQYF	TGTGCCAGTAGTATCGGACAGGGGCAAGAGACCCAGTACTTC
TRBJ2-1	TRBD2	once	TRBV7-2	CASSLRPGLAGNEQFF	TGTGCCAGCAGCTTAAGGCCGGGACTAGCGGGTAATGAGCAGTTCTTC
TRBJ1-5	NA	once	TRBV19	CASSIGQGGQPQHF	TGTGCCAGTAGTATAGGGCAGGGCGGACAGCCCCAGCATTTT
TRBJ2-2	TRBD2	few	TRBV5-4	CASSLEGLAGNTGELFF	TGTGCCAGCAGCTTGGAGGGACTAGCGGGGAACACCGGGGAGCTGTTTTTT
TRBJ2-5	TRBD1	NA	TRBV9	CASSVGQGETQYF	TGTGCCAGCAGCGTAGGACAGGGAGAGACCCAGTACTTC
TRBJ1-1	NA	NA	TRBV6-6	CASRPGLDGTEAFF	TGTGCCAGCAGACCCGGACTAGACGGCACTGAAGCTTTCTTT
TRBJ2-7	TRBD1	once	TRBV5-1	CASSIAGTGEEQYF	TGCGCCAGCAGCATAGCCGGGACAGGGGAAGAGCAGTACTTC
TRBJ1-1	NA	NA	TRBV7-2	CASSPLRTQEAFF	TGTGCCAGCAGCCCCTTGAGGACTCAAGAAGCTTTCTTT
TRBJ1-2	TRBD1	NA	TRBV6-1	CASREQGSGYGYTF	TGTGCCAGCAGAGAACAGGGGTCGGGCTATGGCTACACCTTC
TRBJ2-7	TRBD1	NA	TRBV27	CASSLSRMRDRGWEQYF	TGTGCCAGCAGTTTATCGCGGATGCGGGACAGGGGCTGGGAGCAGTACTTC
TRBJ2-3	NA	NA	TRBV25-1	CASSARRDTQYF	TGTGCCAGCAGCGCACGGAGAGATACGCAGTATTTT
TRBJ2-7	TRBD1	NA	TRBV18	CASSQPGQYYEQYF	TGTGCCAGCTCACAACCGGGACAGTACTACGAGCAGTACTTC
TRBJ1-1	NA	NA	TRBV5-1	CASSSLPSTANTEAFF	TGCGCCAGCAGCTCCCTTCCCTCTACAGCGAACACTGAAGCTTTCTTT
TRBJ2-3	TRBD1	once	TRBV9	CASSGGQATNTQYF	TGTGCCAGCAGCGGAGGACAGGCCACGAATACGCAGTATTTT
TRBJ2-7	NA	NA	TRBV4-1	CASSQDSAYEQYF	TGCGCCAGCAGCCAAGATAGCGCCTACGAGCAGTACTTC
TRBJ2-3	NA	few	TRBV27	CASSLYGPSLALDTDTQYF	TGTGCCAGCAGTTTATATGGGCCCAGCCTAGCTCTTGACACAGATACGCAGTATTTT
TRBJ2-2	NA	NA	TRBV28	CASSFTPAGTNTGELFF	TGTGCCAGCAGCTTCACCCCCGCGGGTACGAACACCGGGGAGCTGTTTTTT
TRBJ2-7	TRBD2	NA	TRBV19	CASSDSGTTYEQYF	TGTGCCAGTAGTGATTCCGGGACTACCTACGAGCAGTACTTC
TRBJ1-5	TRBD1	NA	TRBV28	CASSHRQGWSNQPQHF	TGTGCCAGCAGCCACCGACAGGGATGGAGCAATCAGCCCCAGCATTTT
TRBJ2-1	NA	NA	TRBV5-4	CASSLDWNEQFF	TGTGCCAGCAGCTTAGACTGGAATGAGCAGTTCTTC
TRBJ2-3	TRBD2	NA	TRBV5-1	CASSLEGLAGTDTQYF	TGCGCCAGCAGCTTGGAGGGGCTAGCGGGCACAGATACGCAGTATTTT
TRBJ1-2	TRBD1	NA	TRBV19	CASNSRQGGDGYTF	TGTGCCAGTAACTCCAGACAGGGAGGCGATGGCTACACCTTC
TRBJ2-3	NA	NA	TRBV28	CASSPQSDTQYF	TGTGCCAGCAGTCCCCAATCCGATACGCAGTATTTT
TRBJ1-2	NA	NA	TRBV15	CATSRDQAGYGYTF	TGTGCCACCAGCAGAGATCAGGCAGGCTATGGCTACACCTTC